Sequencing of this TCR beta chain was carried out in a study of OX40 agonist ivuxolimab in advanced cancers. Broadly, across the study: The costimulatory receptor OX40 (CD134) was targeted by ivuxolimab, a fully human IgG2 agonistic monoclonal antibody. Intravenous ivuxolimab was administered to patients every 2 weeks at six dose levels: 0.01, 0.1, 0.3, 1.5, 3 and 10 mg/kg. Of the roughly 51 patients in dose escalation, about 20 had hepatocellular carcinoma, some 15 had melanoma, 9 had renal cell carcinoma and 9 had head and neck cancer. The dose-escalation cohort was around 83% male with a mean age of approximately 60 years, ranging from roughly 20 to 80. Prior anti-PD-1, anti-PD-L1 or anti-CTLA-4 therapy was permitted, and checkpoint inhibitors had been received by 30% to 40% of dose-escalation patients. Three dose-escalation patients achieved partial responses, one with hepatocellular carcinoma and two with cutaneous melanoma. The purpose of peripheral TCRbeta sequencing was to test whether ivuxolimab changed TCR sequence diversity and led to clonal T-cell expansion. The paper reports the monotherapy dose-escalation portion (N ≈ 52 patients) of the phase I ivuxolimab trial. The investigation overall reported the following: The antigen specificity of the clonally expanded peripheral T cells was not determined. Low levels of normalized T-cell clonal expansion were also seen in some patients who did not respond. In the 0.1-3.0 mg/kg groups, partial responders were among the patients with the lowest normalized peripheral clonal expansion, particularly in CD8+ T cells. After ivuxolimab, more expanded clones were found on average in CD8+ T cells than in CD4+ T cells. Clonal expansion of both CD4+ and CD8+ blood T cells was observed from baseline to week 6 at doses 0.1 to 3.0 mg/kg.

On this clone itself: What this receptor recognizes is not known. No much larger clonotype is one base removed from it; base qualities were not supplied.

For sequencing of the TCRbeta CDR3 region, genomic DNA was extracted from the sorted cells. TCRbeta CDR3 regions were sequenced using the immunoSEQ Assay. TCRdb provides this immuneACCESS table in a form limited to in-frame rearrangements. Some clones are lacking; in checked studies, under half of them reflect an unresolved V gene, and why the rest are absent is not known. Here the sample has 60,000 or so clones; less than 90% occur a single time. 25% to 35% of the sample comes from the top ten. V and J are trimmed by 0 bases and 5 bases, and the gene matches miss 5 bases of the junction. CDR3 length: 16 amino acids, cysteine to phenylalanine. Kept here is only the CDR3 DNA, which spans 48 bases and is read in frame from base 1. CDR1 is given as LGHNA and CDR2 as YSLEER, both from the germline V gene. The trial excluded patients who had a history of autoimmune disease or who were on systemic immunosuppression. In every dose cohort, peripheral blood was drawn for TCR sequencing at baseline, cycle 4 day 1, and cycle 7 day 1. The samples were taken from a phase I, first-in-human, multicenter, open-label dose-escalation trial of ivuxolimab. The trial enrolled adults with locally advanced or metastatic head and neck squamous cell, hepatocellular, melanoma or renal cell carcinoma. Before TCR sequencing, CD4+ T cells and CD8+ T cells from peripheral blood were sorted into separate populations.

This clonotype was sampled from an adult with an advanced solid tumor such as melanoma, head and neck, liver or kidney cancer. Rearrangement joined TRBV4-3 to TRBJ1-4, and TRBD1 aligns with 8 junction nucleotides. Sequenced here: CD4+ or CD8+ T cells sorted from blood, sampled in a trial of the OX40 agonist ivuxolimab. Here the CDR3 is given as CASSQEGGQVNEKLFF. DNA sequence: TGCGCCAGCAGCCAAGAAGGGGGACAGGTCAATGAAAAACTGTTTTTT.